A selection of T cell receptor beta chains follows, all from one sample in a study of beta chain features in type 1 diabetes. Assay used: immunoSEQ multiplex PCR; TCRdb lists only in-frame clones, some missing. The sample lists roughly 150,000 clones, 7.8% occurring once. Material for sequencing was central memory CD4+ T cells from blood. The source is a middle-aged woman with type 1 diabetes. CDR3s include the opening cysteine and the closing phenylalanine or tryptophan. The D gene is left open where the match is weak. Clone size is given for some rows only: seen once, a few or many times, or a class if the clone is expanded.

TRBV11-2	TRBJ2-3	few	NA	CASSPEKSTQYF	TGTGCCAGCAGCCCCGAGAAGAGCACGCAGTATTTT
TRBV4-2	TRBJ1-4	NA	TRBD1	CASSPLTGGRGEKLFF	TGTGCCAGCAGCCCTCTGACAGGGGGCCGGGGGGAAAAACTGTTTTTT
TRBV7-2	TRBJ2-3	few	TRBD2	CASSPFASGGSRITDTQYF	TGTGCCAGCAGCCCGTTCGCTAGCGGGGGGTCCAGAATCACAGATACGCAGTATTTT
TRBV5-1	TRBJ2-1	NA	TRBD1	CASTEQGTYNEQFF	TGCGCCAGCACCGAACAGGGGACCTACAATGAGCAGTTCTTC
TRBV7-9	TRBJ1-1	NA	TRBD1	CASSWGQVNTEAFF	TGTGCCAGCAGTTGGGGACAGGTGAACACTGAAGCTTTCTTT
TRBV4-3	TRBJ1-5	few	TRBD1	CASSQGAGQSNQPQHF	TGCGCCAGCAGCCAAGGGGCGGGACAGAGCAATCAGCCCCAGCATTTT
TRBV27	TRBJ2-7	few	TRBD1	CASSTRDRSSYEQYF	TGTGCCAGCAGTACCCGGGACAGATCCTCCTACGAGCAGTACTTC
TRBV19	TRBJ2-1	few	TRBD2	CASSNHYTSGSRDEQFF	TGTGCCAGTAGTAACCATTATACCAGCGGGAGTAGGGATGAGCAGTTCTTC
TRBV29-1	TRBJ2-3	few	NA	CSVEGGGHSAQYF	TGCAGCGTTGAAGGCGGCGGACACTCTGCGCAGTATTTT
TRBV7-2	TRBJ1-1	NA	TRBD1	CASSLQQGRKNTEAFF	TGTGCCAGCAGCTTACAACAGGGGAGGAAGAACACTGAAGCTTTCTTT
TRBV7-9	TRBJ2-1	many	NA	CASSSATGGEQFF	TGTGCCAGCAGCTCGGCCACAGGTGGTGAGCAGTTCTTC
TRBV28	TRBJ1-2	NA	NA	CASSSTQVPTYGYTF	TGTGCCAGCAGTTCAACTCAGGTCCCTACCTATGGCTACACCTTC
TRBV6-6	TRBJ2-7	NA	TRBD2	CASSLPGGYEQYF	TGTGCCAGCAGTCTGCCGGGGGGATACGAGCAGTACTTC
TRBV4-3	TRBJ2-1	many	TRBD2	CASSLGAGTSGRANEQFF	TGCGCCAGCAGCCTGGGTGCCGGGACTAGCGGGAGGGCCAATGAGCAGTTCTTC
TRBV9	TRBJ2-7	few	NA	CASSVGTASFNEQYF	TGTGCCAGCAGCGTAGGGACAGCGAGCTTCAACGAGCAGTACTTC
TRBV5-1	TRBJ1-1	NA	TRBD1	CASSQQGTRFSNTEAFF	TGCGCCAGCAGCCAACAGGGGACTCGGTTCTCGAACACTGAAGCTTTCTTT
TRBV7-3	TRBJ2-3	NA	TRBD1	CASSLTPTRGTGEDTQYF	TGTGCCAGCAGCTTAACTCCCACCCGGGGGACAGGGGAAGATACGCAGTATTTT
TRBV4-1	TRBJ1-1	few	NA	CASSQDRGARRNTEAFF	TGCGCCAGCAGCCAAGATAGAGGCGCGAGGAGAAACACTGAAGCTTTCTTT
TRBV4-1	TRBJ1-1	few	NA	CASSQQDSHTEAFF	TGCGCCAGCAGCCAACAGGACAGTCATACTGAAGCTTTCTTT
TRBV5-1	TRBJ2-5	many	NA	CASGGNGPIQETQYF	TGCGCCAGCGGGGGGAATGGACCGATCCAAGAGACCCAGTACTTC
TRBV6-6	TRBJ2-4	few	NA	CASSPGGSANIQYF	TGTGCCAGCAGTCCCGGTGGTAGCGCGAACATTCAGTACTTC
TRBV9	TRBJ2-1	NA	TRBD1	CASSGQSHNEQFF	TGTGCCTCATCGGGACAGTCCCACAATGAGCAGTTCTTC
TRBV5-6	TRBJ2-7	few	TRBD1	CASSLRSGTVYEQYF	TGTGCCAGCAGCTTGAGGTCCGGGACAGTTTACGAGCAGTACTTC
TRBV4-3	TRBJ2-2	NA	NA	CASSQRLANQNTGELFF	TGCGCCAGCAGCCAAAGATTGGCCAACCAGAACACCGGGGAGCTGTTTTTT
TRBV7-8	TRBJ2-1	NA	TRBD1	CASSRRAGQGIYNEQFF	TGTGCCAGCAGCAGAAGGGCCGGACAGGGGATCTACAATGAGCAGTTCTTC
TRBV7-6	TRBJ1-1	few	TRBD1	CASSQTGLGEAFF	TGTGCCAGCAGTCAGACAGGGTTAGGTGAAGCTTTCTTT
TRBV15	TRBJ1-1	NA	NA	CATLNRGETSTFF	TGTGCCACCCTAAACCGAGGCGAGACTTCCACTTTCTTT
TRBV7-9	TRBJ2-7	few	NA	CASSLDSLKEYF	TGTGCCAGCAGCTTAGACAGTCTTAAAGAGTACTTC
TRBV5-1	TRBJ1-1	few	TRBD1	CASGDRVGEAFF	TGCGCCTCCGGGGACAGGGTTGGTGAAGCTTTCTTT
TRBV2	TRBJ2-1	few	NA	CASRADSPYNEQFF	TGTGCCAGCAGAGCCGACAGTCCCTACAATGAGCAGTTCTTC
TRBV7-2	TRBJ2-7	few	NA	CASSLDPGRGSEQYF	TGTGCCAGCAGCTTAGATCCAGGGAGGGGGTCCGAGCAGTACTTC
TRBV28	TRBJ2-3	few	TRBD1	CASSPQGADTQYF	TGTGCCAGCAGTCCCCAGGGGGCAGATACGCAGTATTTT
TRBV4-3	TRBJ2-5	NA	TRBD1	CASSPYTGAMQETQYF	TGCGCCAGCAGCCCTTATACAGGGGCAATGCAGGAGACCCAGTACTTC
TRBV29-1	TRBJ2-7	many	TRBD2	CSVAGGPYEQYF	TGCAGCGTAGCGGGGGGTCCCTACGAGCAGTACTTC
TRBV5-8	TRBJ2-4	few	TRBD1	CASSFSRDSLFF	TGTGCCAGCAGCTTTTCCCGGGACAGCCTCTTCTTC
TRBV28	TRBJ2-5	few	NA	CASSSMTGEGTQYF	TGTGCCAGCAGTTCAATGACAGGGGAGGGGACCCAGTACTTC
TRBV11-2	TRBJ2-1	NA	NA	CASSLQHLQGDEQFF	TGTGCCAGCAGCTTACAGCATCTTCAGGGCGATGAGCAGTTCTTC
TRBV7-2	TRBJ1-2	many	NA	CASSRSSLGGYGYTF	TGTGCCAGCAGCCGTTCGTCCTTGGGGGGCTATGGCTACACCTTC
TRBV5-8	TRBJ1-1	NA	NA	CASSPRGEAFF	TGTGCCAGCAGCCCCCGGGGTGAAGCTTTCTTT
TRBV28	TRBJ2-5	few	NA	CASNLRLDQETQYF	TGTGCCAGCAATCTCCGACTAGACCAAGAGACCCAGTACTTC
TRBV18	TRBJ1-3	few	NA	CASSPNTGSGNTIYF	TGTGCCAGCTCACCAAATACAGGCTCTGGAAACACCATATATTTT
TRBV28	TRBJ1-1	few	NA	CASSFPGGGTEAFF	TGTGCCAGCAGTTTTCCCGGTGGGGGGACTGAAGCTTTCTTT
TRBV7-2	TRBJ2-3	NA	TRBD2	CASSFWTSGRGTDTQYF	TGTGCCAGCAGCTTCTGGACTAGCGGGAGAGGGACAGATACGCAGTATTTT
TRBV18	TRBJ1-1	NA	NA	CASSPTEGDTEAFF	TGTGCCAGCTCACCAACGGAAGGGGACACTGAAGCTTTCTTT
TRBV5-1	TRBJ1-5	NA	NA	CASSITENQPQHF	TGCGCCAGCAGCATTACAGAAAATCAGCCCCAGCATTTT
TRBV5-6	TRBJ1-2	NA	NA	CASSLRGVNYGYTF	TGTGCCAGCAGCTTGCGGGGGGTCAACTATGGCTACACCTTC
TRBV19	TRBJ2-7	few	TRBD1	CASSTTRGTGRTYEQYF	TGTGCCAGTAGTACCACTCGTGGGACAGGGCGAACCTACGAGCAGTACTTC